Included here is one T cell receptor beta chain sequence, with context. The germline V gene has CDR1 MDHEN and CDR2 SYDVKM. CDR3 length equals 15 residues. With 6 bases removed from V and 2 bases from J, the gap between germline ends came to 14 bases. The data were obtained in a study of cytomegalovirus exposure and HLA in healthy donors. Using immunoSEQ multiplex PCR, the repertoire was profiled, and TCRdb retains in-frame clones only, with some absent. Of under 250,000 clones listed, more than 75% are singletons. What was sequenced was PBMCs. The TCR sequence derives from a woman in her late teens or twenties in good health and CMV-seropositive. This chain connects TRBV28 to TRBJ2-1, with D possibly matching TRBD2 (6 bases). CDR3 in amino acids: CASSKTLAAYNEQFF. The CDR3 nucleotides read TGTGCCAGCAGCAAGACCTTAGCGGCCTACAATGAGCAGTTCTTC. The variable domain in full, completed from reference TRBV28 and TRBJ2-1, reads DVKVTQSSRYLVKRTGEKVFLECVQDMDHENMFWYRQDPGLGLRLIYFSYDVKMKEKGDIPEGYSVSREKKERFSLILESASTNQTSMYLCASSKTLAAYNEQFFGPGTRLTVL.